This passage covers 9 T cell receptor beta chains from one sample sequenced in a study of blood T cell repertoires in COVID-19. This table comes from immunoSEQ multiplex PCR, and its TCRdb copy is limited to in-frame clones, with some not included. This sample has about 260,000 clones, with roughly nine tenths found just once. Sequencing was carried out using peripheral blood. The receptors come from a man in his forties who had recovered from COVID-19.

V gene TRBV29-1 combines with J gene TRBJ2-1; D ambiguous. Germline-derived CDR1 and CDR2 are SQVTM and ANQGSEA. The CDR3 contains 11 residues. Trimming cost V 3 bases and J 3 bases, with 3 bases left between them. The CDR3 loop reads CSVDIYNEQFF. Here the CDR3 DNA reads TGCAGCGTTGATATCTACAATGAGCAGTTCTTC.

This clone was recorded only once. This rearrangement joins TRBV11-1 to TRBJ2-3; TRBD2 is a possible D gene (6 bases). V was clipped by 6 bases and J by 5 bases, with 18 bases between them. The CDR3 consists of 15 residues. The germline CDR1 and CDR2 sequences are SGHAT and FQDESV (reference sequence). DNA of the CDR3: TGTGCCAGCAGGCCCGGGGTGACTAGTCGAGATACGCAGTATTTT. Protein product: CASRPGVTSRDTQYF.

The V gene is TRBV19, the J gene TRBJ2-2; D is ambiguous. Germline CDR1 LNHDA, CDR2 SQIVND (reference sequence). Deletions cut 7 bases from V and 0 bases from J, with 9 bases between. There are 14 residues in the CDR3. As DNA, the CDR3 is TGTGCCAGTAAACGCAGCGCGAACACCGGGGAGCTGTTTTTT. This sequence encodes CASKRSANTGELFF. The whole variable domain, filled in from reference TRBV19 and TRBJ2-2, reads DGGITQSPKYLFRKEGQNVTLSCEQNLNHDAMYWYRQDPGQGLRLIYYSQIVNDFQKGDIAEGYSVSREKKESFPLTVTSAQKNPTAFYLCASKRSANTGELFFGEGSRLTVL.

The chain has TRBV5-4 and TRBJ1-1; D gene unclear. Between the trimmed V and J ends, which lost 2 bases and 5 bases, there was a span of 13 bases. This CDR3 contains 14 residues. The V gene's germline CDR1 is SGHNT and CDR2 YYREEE (reference sequence). DNA for the CDR3: TGTGCCAGCAGCTTAAACCGGGGAGGGACTGAAGCTTTCTTT. This gives the protein CASSLNRGGTEAFF.

The count of this clone is one. This chain joins TRBV25-1 and TRBJ2-6, with TRBD2 as a possible D gene (6 bases). The V end was cut by 4 bases, the J end by 0 bases, with 13 bases between. The germline V gene encodes CDR1 MGHDK and CDR2 SYGVNS. The CDR3 runs to 17 residues. The CDR3 DNA is TGTGCCAGCAGTGGATCGCGGGGAAACTCTGGGGCCAACGTCCTGACTTTC. Its translation is CASSGSRGNSGANVLTF. The variable domain in full, with the rest retrieved from reference TRBV25-1 and TRBJ2-6, is EADIYQTPRYLVIGTGKKITLECSQTMGHDKMYWYQQDPGMELHLIHYSYGVNSTEKGDLSSESTVSRIRTEHFPLTLESARPSHTSQYLCASSGSRGNSGANVLTFGAGSRLTVL.

The chain uses TRBV5-6 and TRBJ2-7, with a tentative D call TRBD2 (6 bases). This CDR3 is built from 14 residues. The V end lost 0 bases, the J end lost 6 bases, and 13 bases lay between the germline ends. CDR1 is SGHDT and CDR2 is YYEEEE in the germline V gene. CDR3 sequence (DNA): TGTGCCAGCAGCTTGGGTAGCGGTCATCTCGAGCAGTACTTC. Translated, it gives CASSLGSGHLEQYF.

This rearrangement joins TRBV30 to TRBJ1-1; no clear D gene. V shed 6 bases and J shed 4 bases, with 15 bases lying between them. The CDR3 has 13 residues. The germline gives CDR1 GTSNPN, CDR2 SVGIG (reference sequence). CDR3 in amino acids: CACRTAGVTEAFF. The CDR3 DNA is TGTGCCTGTAGGACCGCGGGCGTCACTGAAGCTTTCTTT.

The gene calls are TRBV25-1 and TRBJ2-1; 7 bases are a match to TRBD2. This CDR3 is 9 amino acids long. J was trimmed by 16 bases and V by 10 bases; bases with no gene match: 7. Germline assignment: CDR1 MGHDK and CDR2 SYGVNS. The CDR3 region has the DNA TGTGCCACAACGGGGGGAGCCTTCTTC. Protein product: CATTGGAFF.

J is TRBJ2-1 and V is TRBV5-4, with TRBD2 matching 7 bases. J was trimmed by 0 bases and V by 3 bases; bases with no gene match: 3. Germline CDR1 SGHNT, CDR2 YYREEE (reference sequence). This CDR3 region has 15 residues. CDR3 coding DNA: TGTGCCAGCAGCTCCGTAGCGGGCTCCTACAATGAGCAGTTCTTC. Its protein is CASSSVAGSYNEQFF.